The 29 T cell receptor beta chains below all came from one sample that was sequenced in a study of blood T cell repertoires in COVID-19 (dated by TCRdb to the early 2020s). The protocol used for the library was the immunoSEQ multiplex PCR assay. TCRdb holds this immuneACCESS table with in-frame rearrangements only. Some clones are missing; in checked studies, unresolved V genes explain under half, and the rest has no known cause. This sample has roughly 130,000 clones in its table, and approximately 87% of those were observed once. Together, the top ten hold over 3.5% of the sample. The sample comprised peripheral blood. Source of these receptors: a woman aged 60 to 75 with acute or convalescent COVID-19.

V is TRBV3-1 (or the pseudogene TRBV3-2) and J is TRBJ2-3; 11 bases align to TRBD2. Germline V gene data show CDR1 as LGHDT and CDR2 as YNNKEL (reference sequence). The CDR3 totals 16 residues. V trimming: 2 bases; J trimming: 7 bases; junction bases outside the gene matches: 8. This chain's CDR3 is CASSQPLTSGINTQYF. CDR3 sequence (DNA): TGTGCCAGCAGCCAACCTCTGACTAGCGGGATAAATACGCAGTATTTT.

This clone was observed a few times. In DNA form, the CDR3 reads TGTGCCAGCAAGCGACAGGAGATCAACACTGAAGCTTTCTTT. This encodes CASKRQEINTEAFF. The rearrangement joins TRBV19 to TRBJ1-1; perhaps TRBD1 as D (6 bases). The CDR3 covers 14 residues. The germline V and J ends were trimmed by 9 bases and 2 bases, with 16 bases remaining between them. Per germline, CDR1 LNHDA and CDR2 SQIVND (reference sequence).

CDR3 in DNA: TGTGCCAGCAGCTTAGGGGCCACTAGCGGGAGGGGAGATACGCAGTATTTT. This gives the protein CASSLGATSGRGDTQYF. The chain joins TRBV7-6 to TRBJ2-3, with TRBD2 matching over 13 bases. The J segment lost 5 bases and the V segment lost 1 base, leaving 6 bases of the junction unmatched. Germline V CDR1 and CDR2: SGHVS, FNYEAQ. This CDR3 comprises 17 residues.

The chain links TRBV27 to TRBJ1-2, with a possible D match to TRBD1 (6 bases). Trimming shortened V by 3 bases and J by 2 bases, and 13 bases separated the two germline ends. CDR1 is MNHEY and CDR2 is SMNVEV in the germline V gene (reference sequence). The CDR3 totals 15 residues. CDR3 sequence: CASSFNRGGNYGYTF. The CDR3 nucleotides read TGTGCCAGCAGTTTTAACCGGGGGGGCAACTATGGCTACACCTTC.

This clone showed up just once. J is TRBJ1-3 and V is TRBV5-4; D remains ambiguous. The CDR3 covers 12 residues. Trimming removed 4 bases at V and 3 bases at J, with 5 bases between. Germline V gene lookup returns CDR1 SGHNT and CDR2 YYREEE (reference sequence). The CDR3 DNA reads as TGTGCCAGCAGCCCCGGTGGAAACACCATATATTTT. This translates into CASSPGGNTIYF.

The V and J genes are TRBV28 and TRBJ1-6; TRBD1 matches at 7 bases. Per the germline V gene, CDR1 is MDHEN and CDR2 is SYDVKM. V dropped 6 bases and J dropped 7; count of bases not matched to a gene: 9. The CDR3 extends over 15 amino acids. CDR3 bases: TGTGCCAGCAGACCTACAGGGGAAGGGAATTCACCCCTCCACTTT. It encodes CASRPTGEGNSPLHF.

This rearrangement joins TRBV21-1 to TRBJ1-1; the table's TRBD1 call for D was not verified on the DNA. TRBV21-1 is classified as a pseudogene. This CDR3 is 14 amino acids long. DNA of the CDR3: TGTGCCAGCAGCACGATCGGACAGGGGGATGAAGCTTTCTTT. The encoded protein is CASSTIGQGDEAFF.

J is TRBJ1-1 and V is TRBV10-2; 8 bases agree with TRBD1. The CDR3 totals 13 residues. Unmatched junction bases numbered 0, after V lost 3 bases and J lost 3 bases. Germline CDR1 reads WSHSY; CDR2 reads SAAADI. The CDR3 is CASSEQGDTEAFF. The CDR3, as DNA: TGCGCCAGCAGTGAACAGGGGGACACTGAAGCTTTCTTT.

V gene TRBV28 combines with J gene TRBJ2-1; 8 bases align to TRBD1. Germline loops: CDR1 MDHEN, CDR2 SYDVKM. After removal of 2 bases from V and 3 bases from J, the junction contained 9 bases not matched to a gene. This CDR3 has 17 amino acids. The CDR3 spells CASSLAGGDRNYNEQFF. CDR3 DNA: TGTGCCAGCAGTTTAGCGGGCGGGGACAGGAACTACAATGAGCAGTTCTTC.

This chain's CDR3 is CATHPSRTGNTGELFF. The DNA for the CDR3 is TGTGCCACCCACCCCTCTCGGACAGGGAACACCGGGGAGCTGTTTTTT. V and J are TRBV28 and TRBJ2-2; 7 bases align to TRBD1. Per germline, CDR1 MDHEN and CDR2 SYDVKM. The V gene end was trimmed by 10 bases and the J gene end by 1 base; junction bases not matched to a gene: 12. There are 16 residues in the CDR3.

V gene TRBV7-6 combines with J gene TRBJ2-1; tentatively, D is TRBD2 (6 bases). The length of the CDR3 is 15 residues. Trimming pared 2 bases from V and 10 bases from J, leaving 18 bases between. Germline V lookup: CDR1 SGHVS, CDR2 FNYEAQ. The CDR3 spells CASSLLSVTSSEQFF. The CDR3 nucleotides are TGTGCCAGCAGCTTACTATCCGTAACTAGCTCCGAGCAGTTCTTC.

This chain uses TRBV9 with TRBJ2-3; tentatively, D is TRBD2 (5 bases). V was cut by 0 bases and J by 2 bases, with 10 bases left in between. The CDR3 spans 15 residues. From germline, CDR1 is SGDLS and CDR2 YYNGEE. The CDR3 is CASSVAGGFTDTQYF. The CDR3 DNA reads TGTGCCAGCAGCGTAGCCGGCGGGTTCACAGATACGCAGTATTTT.

This sequence joins TRBV9 and TRBJ1-1, with 12 nucleotides matching TRBD1. From germline, CDR1 is SGDLS and CDR2 YYNGEE. The CDR3 consists of 15 residues. The J segment lost 8 bases and the V segment lost 4 bases, leaving 9 bases of the junction unmatched. The CDR3 nucleotides read TGTGCCAGCAGCCCGAGCGGGACAGGGGGCCTCGAAGCTTTCTTT. It is translated as CASSPSGTGGLEAFF. The whole variable domain, filled in from reference TRBV9 and TRBJ1-1, reads DSGVTQTPKHLITATGQRVTLRCSPRSGDLSVYWYQQSLDQGLQFLIQYYNGEERAKGNILERFSAQQFPDLHSELNLSSLELGDSALYFCASSPSGTGGLEAFFGQGTRLTVV.

The chain uses TRBV29-1 and TRBJ1-2, with a tentative D call TRBD1 (5 bases). Germline loops: CDR1 SQVTM, CDR2 ANQGSEA. This CDR3 contains 11 residues. Trimming took off 7 bases at V and 5 bases at J, with 11 bases between the two ends. The CDR3 nucleotides read TGCAGCGCGGGACTTTCTTATGGCTACACCTTC. Residues: CSAGLSYGYTF.

This chain joins TRBV29-1 and TRBJ2-5; D is perhaps TRBD1 (6 bases). Germline V gives CDR1 SQVTM, CDR2 ANQGSEA. The CDR3 is made up of 17 amino acids. The ends were cut back, 3 bases at V and 4 bases at J, with 24 bases in the middle. The CDR3 loop reads CSVDGLLAPTGPETQYF. As DNA, the CDR3 is TGCAGCGTTGATGGCCTCCTAGCCCCGACAGGACCAGAGACCCAGTACTTC.

The chain recombines TRBV6-5 with TRBJ1-2; 10 bases line up with TRBD1. The CDR3 runs to 16 residues. Germline V gene data show CDR1 as MNHEY and CDR2 as SVGAGI. Trimming took 1 base from V and 4 from J; bases not matched to a gene: 6. CDR3 loop: CASSYWTGGRSYGYTF. CDR3 nucleotides: TGTGCCAGCAGTTACTGGACAGGGGGAAGGAGCTATGGCTACACCTTC.

This chain uses TRBV18 with TRBJ2-5; D is perhaps TRBD2 (6 bases). With 2 bases removed from V and 0 bases from J, the gap between germline ends came to 13 bases. The CDR3 spans 16 residues. Germline CDR1 and CDR2: KGHSH and LQKENI. CDR3 loop: CASSPRGLMYQETQYF. The DNA of the CDR3 is TGTGCCAGCTCACCAAGGGGACTGATGTACCAAGAGACCCAGTACTTC.

V gene TRBV27 combines with J gene TRBJ1-6; D perhaps matches TRBD1 (6 bases). V was pared by 3 bases and J by 6 bases, with 12 bases between. CDR1 is MNHEY and CDR2 is SMNVEV in the germline V gene (reference sequence). The CDR3 consists of 15 residues. CDR3 residues: CASSFQGTINSPLHF. DNA of the CDR3: TGTGCCAGCAGTTTCCAGGGGACTATTAATTCACCCCTCCACTTT.

The rearrangement uses TRBV9 and TRBJ2-3; 8 bases are shared with TRBD2. This CDR3 has 16 residues. In germline, CDR1 is SGDLS, CDR2 YYNGEE. The J segment lost 0 bases and the V segment lost 0 bases, leaving 3 bases of the junction unmatched. CDR3 loop: CASSVDSGTSTDTQYF. DNA for the CDR3: TGTGCCAGCAGCGTAGATAGCGGGACTAGCACAGATACGCAGTATTTT.

V is TRBV2 and J is TRBJ2-6; 7 nucleotides match TRBD1. CDR1 and CDR2 from the germline V gene are SNHLY and FYNNEI. This CDR3 has 15 amino acids. V shed 5 bases and J 3 bases; nucleotides not matched to a gene: 4. Here the CDR3 DNA reads TGTGCCAGCAGTCTGGACAGGAGTGGGGCCAACGTCCTGACTTTC. This encodes CASSLDRSGANVLTF.

CDR3 region: CASSLTRETQYF. CDR3 DNA sequence: TGCGCCAGCAGCTTGACTAGGGAGACCCAGTACTTC. The V gene is TRBV5-1, the J gene TRBJ2-5, with D possibly being TRBD2 (5 bases). The CDR3 is made up of 12 amino acids. From germline, CDR1 is SGHRS and CDR2 YFSETQ. The V and J ends lost 1 base and 5 bases respectively, with 6 bases between them.

This sequence joins TRBV27 and TRBJ2-7; D call uncertain. CDR1 MNHEY and CDR2 SMNVEV come from the germline V gene (reference sequence). The CDR3 extends over 13 amino acids. The V and J ends lost 2 bases and 4 bases respectively, with 9 bases between them. The CDR3 protein is CASSLGPTYEQYV. The CDR3 bases are TGTGCCAGCAGTTTAGGTCCTACTTACGAGCAGTACGTC.

The sample holds one count of this clone. The V and J genes are TRBV14 and TRBJ2-7, with TRBD1 matching over 9 bases. This CDR3 contains 14 residues. Per the germline V gene, CDR1 is SGHDN and CDR2 is FVKESK. V was clipped by 5 bases and J by 5 bases; unmatched bases: 7. CDR3 sequence: CASSSGTGIDEQYF. The CDR3, as DNA: TGTGCCAGCAGCTCCGGGACAGGGATCGACGAGCAGTACTTC.

The CDR3 sequence: CASSLDNRATEAFF. The CDR3 nucleotides are TGTGCCAGCAGCTTAGACAACAGGGCCACTGAAGCTTTCTTT. The chain links TRBV7-2 to TRBJ1-1, with D possibly TRBD1 on 6 matching bases. The CDR3 is 14 amino acids. Trimming took 1 base from V and 4 from J, leaving 10 bases between them. The V gene's germline CDR1 is SGHTA and CDR2 FQGNSA.

The chain uses TRBV10-1 and TRBJ2-3, with D perhaps TRBD2 (6 bases). Looked up from germline, CDR1 is WNHNN and CDR2 is SYGVQD (reference sequence). The CDR3 extends over 12 amino acids. Trimming cost V 4 bases and J 6 bases, with 8 bases left between them. The CDR3 region has the DNA TGCGCCAGCAGTGCGGGGAGGGATACGCAGTATTTT. Protein: CASSAGRDTQYF.

This clone was found once. The chain is built from TRBV7-9 and TRBJ2-5; D gene ambiguous. This CDR3 region has 12 residues. Trimming shortened V by 5 bases and J by 7 bases, and 11 bases separated the two germline ends. The V gene's germline CDR1 is SEHNR and CDR2 FQNEAQ (reference sequence). CDR3 in amino acids: CASSGDPRTQYF. CDR3 coding DNA: TGTGCCAGCAGCGGAGACCCCAGGACCCAGTACTTC.

The genes are TRBV6-5 and TRBJ2-3; 8 bases map to TRBD1. Trimming at V came to 8 bases and at J to 3 bases, leaving 1 base not matched to a gene. In germline, CDR1 is MNHEY, CDR2 SVGAGI. This CDR3 contains 12 residues. The CDR3 DNA reads as TGTGCCAGCTGGGACAGGACAGATACGCAGTATTTT. Encoded protein: CASWDRTDTQYF.

The chain employs TRBV3-1 (or the pseudogene TRBV3-2) and TRBJ2-3; 9 positions agree with TRBD2. The V segment lost 4 bases and the J segment 1 base; nucleotides outside the gene matches: 3. The germline gives CDR1 LGHDT, CDR2 YNNKEL (reference sequence). The CDR3 covers 15 residues. The CDR3 is CASSLSGSGTDTQYF. The CDR3 DNA reads as TGTGCCAGCAGCCTTAGCGGGAGTGGCACAGATACGCAGTATTTT.

The chain carries TRBV12-3 or TRBV12-4 and TRBJ2-1; D is ambiguous. V was shortened by 3 bases and J by 3 bases, with 6 bases between the two germline ends. This CDR3 is built from 13 residues. CDR3 DNA: TGTGCCAGCAGTTTCTTCTACTACAATGAGCAGTTCTTC. This gives the protein CASSFFYYNEQFF.